Presented here are 18 T cell receptor beta chains from one specimen sequenced in a study of spatial heterogeneity in lung cancer. Time point indicated: sample taken at primary tumor resection. Unsorted whole RNA of tumor, nontumor lung or frozen PBMC was sequenced. Via MiXCR, TCRdb re-called the 5' RACE reads, giving one row per CDR3 protein. Among tens of thousands of distinct CDR3 sequences listed, 4% to 6% were seen once. Sequenced here: PBMCs, sampled at surgery. The source is a female donor with early-stage non-small cell lung cancer.

This clonotype was observed a handful of times. This sequence joins TRBV5-1 and TRBJ2-5; 16 nucleotides align to TRBD2. Trimming at V came to 4 bases and at J to 4 bases, leaving 7 bases not matched to a gene. The CDR3 length is 17 residues. CDR1 is SGHRS, CDR2 YFSETQ, per germline. CDR3 coding DNA: TGCGCCAGCAGCCCGGGACTAGCGGGAGGGCCGGGAGAGACCCAGTACTTC. This encodes CASSPGLAGGPGETQYF.

This clonotype was seen only a few times. The chain uses TRBV5-1 and TRBJ2-2; 7 nucleotides align to TRBD1. The CDR3 is 14 residues long. With 4 bases clipped from V and 8 bases from J, the junction kept 8 bases outside the gene matches. The germline V gene has CDR1 SGHRS and CDR2 YFSETQ. CDR3 DNA sequence: TGCGCCAGCAGCCCGGGGACAGCAGCGGGGGAGCTGTTTTTT. Translation gives CASSPGTAAGELFF.

Ten or more counts support this clonotype. The chain combines TRBV6-2 or TRBV6-3 with TRBJ2-1; D is perhaps TRBD1 or TRBD2 (5 bases each). V lost 6 bases and J 0 bases, leaving 21 bases between the germline ends. The CDR3 is made up of 18 amino acids. Germline assignment: CDR1 MNHEY and CDR2 SVGEGT. Here the CDR3 reads CASSFFFRDPSSYNEQFF. The CDR3 nucleotides read TGTGCCAGCAGCTTTTTTTTCCGGGACCCGAGCTCCTACAATGAGCAGTTCTTC.

This clonotype appeared many times. The chain links TRBV5-1 to TRBJ2-1, with D perhaps matching TRBD1 or TRBD2 (5 bases each). V was cut by 4 bases and J by 6 bases, with 14 bases left in between. This CDR3 has 14 amino acids. Germline V gives CDR1 SGHRS, CDR2 YFSETQ. CDR3 sequence reads: CASSPDGTRNEQFF. Written as DNA, the CDR3 is TGCGCCAGCAGCCCGGACGGGACCCGCAATGAGCAGTTCTTC.

This clonotype was recorded many times. The rearrangement links TRBV29-1 to TRBJ2-7; no firm D call. The CDR3 sequence is 11 residues long. Germline V gene lookup returns CDR1 SQVTM and CDR2 ANQGSEA. V shed 4 bases and J shed 3 bases, with 7 bases lying between them. The CDR3 nucleotides read TGCAGCGTTGCGACTGGCTACGAGCAGTACTTC. This codes for CSVATGYEQYF.

This clonotype came up many times. This sequence joins TRBV5-1 and TRBJ1-1, with D unresolved. V was shortened by 1 base and J by 6 bases, with 10 bases between the two germline ends. Looked up from germline, CDR1 is SGHRS and CDR2 is YFSETQ. This CDR3 region has 13 residues. The CDR3 loop is CASSLQRGSEAFF. The DNA of the CDR3 is TGCGCCAGCAGCTTGCAGCGAGGGTCTGAAGCTTTCTTT. Full variable domain (rest looked up from reference TRBV5-1 and TRBJ1-1): KAGVTQTPRYLIKTRGQQVTLSCSPISGHRSVSWYQQTPGQGLQFLFEYFSETQRNKGNFPGRFSGRQFSNSRSEMNVSTLELGDSALYLCASSLQRGSEAFFGQGTRLTVV.

At least ten counts were recorded for this clonotype. V and J are TRBV11-2 and TRBJ1-6; D remains ambiguous. The CDR3 is made up of 14 amino acids. Trimming stripped 1 base from V and 9 bases from J, with 10 bases between. Germline V gives CDR1 SGHAT, CDR2 FQNNGV. The CDR3 region is CASSLVGISSPLHF. The DNA of the CDR3 is TGTGCCAGCAGCTTAGTGGGGATATCTTCACCCCTCCACTTT.

This clonotype has a count of ten or more. The chain carries TRBV20-1 and TRBJ2-3; D unclear. CDR1 is DFQATT, CDR2 SNEGSKA, per germline (reference sequence). The length of the CDR3 is 14 residues. V shed 0 bases and J shed 4 bases, with 11 bases lying between them. CDR3 nucleotides: TGCAGTGCTAGAGATCATCCGGGCTCAGATACGCAGTATTTT. This codes for CSARDHPGSDTQYF.

The table lists this clonotype with many counts. This chain links TRBV6-2 or TRBV6-3 with TRBJ1-1; D remains unclear. Trimming removed 5 bases from V and 4 bases from J, with 20 bases in between. The CDR3 has 16 residues. Germline CDR1 reads MNHEY; CDR2 reads SVGEGT. CDR3 amino acids: CASSQKGAPWLTEAFF. Here the CDR3 DNA reads TGTGCCAGCAGTCAAAAAGGCGCCCCCTGGCTCACTGAAGCTTTCTTT.

This rearrangement joins TRBV20-1 to TRBJ2-3; 7 bases match TRBD2. This CDR3 has 16 residues. The V gene's germline CDR1 is DFQATT and CDR2 SNEGSKA (reference sequence). The J segment lost 0 bases and the V segment lost 5 bases, leaving 11 bases of the junction unmatched. The CDR3 here is CSAHVGASGSTDTQYF. The DNA of the CDR3 is TGCAGTGCTCACGTAGGGGCTAGCGGTAGCACAGATACGCAGTATTTT.

This clonotype appeared many times. V is TRBV5-1 and J is TRBJ2-7; D gene unclear. Trimming shortened V by 4 bases and J by 6 bases, and 17 bases separated the two germline ends. The germline V gene encodes CDR1 SGHRS and CDR2 YFSETQ. This CDR3 is 14 amino acids long. The chain's CDR3 is CASSAQAHDAEQYF. CDR3 in DNA: TGCGCCAGCAGCGCCCAGGCCCACGACGCCGAGCAGTACTTC.

The chain has TRBV3-1 and TRBJ2-7; D may be TRBD2 (5 bases). This CDR3 contains 15 residues. Germline V gene lookup returns CDR1 LGHDT and CDR2 YNNKEL (reference sequence). V lost 2 bases, J lost 0 bases, and 11 bases lay in between. In DNA, the CDR3 is TGTGCCAGCAGCCAAAGACTGGGGAGCTCCTACGAGCAGTACTTC. As protein: CASSQRLGSSYEQYF.

This clonotype was observed at least ten times. The rearrangement links TRBV5-1 to TRBJ2-5; D perhaps matches TRBD1 (5 bases). The CDR3 extends over 14 amino acids. Germline assignment: CDR1 SGHRS and CDR2 YFSETQ. Trimming cost V 4 bases and J 0 bases, with 10 bases left between them. In DNA form, the CDR3 reads TGCGCCAGCAGCAAGGACACGTACCAAGAGACCCAGTACTTC. It encodes CASSKDTYQETQYF.

The V call is TRBV3-1, the J call TRBJ1-1, with D possibly being TRBD1 (6 bases). The CDR3 has 16 residues. CDR1 and CDR2 (germline): LGHDT, YNNKEL (reference sequence). Trimming removed 1 base from V and 8 bases from J, with 20 bases in between. As DNA, the CDR3 is TGTGCCAGCAGCCAAGTGGTCTCTTACACGGGGGGCGAAGCTTTCTTT. Amino acids: CASSQVVSYTGGEAFF.

The rearrangement links TRBV20-1 to TRBJ1-5; unclear D gene. This CDR3 has 13 amino acids. Trimming shortened V by 6 bases and J by 3 bases, and 12 bases separated the two germline ends. Germline V gene sequence: CDR1 DFQATT, CDR2 SNEGSKA (reference sequence). CDR3 in amino acids: CSAWELINQPQHF. The CDR3 DNA sequence: TGCAGTGCCTGGGAGCTAATCAATCAGCCCCAGCATTTT.

This clonotype showed up just a few times. One junction end disagrees with the germline gene, perhaps due to a read error. The rearrangement links TRBV20-1 to TRBJ2-2; perhaps TRBD1 as D (6 bases). The germline V gene encodes CDR1 DFQATT and CDR2 SNEGSKA (reference sequence). CDR3 length: 13 residues. The CDR3 DNA follows: TGCAGTGCTAGACTAGGGGACACCGAGGAGCTGTTTTTT. Translating gives CSARLGDTEELFF.

The V call is TRBV5-1, the J call TRBJ1-1; D perhaps matches TRBD1 (5 bases). This CDR3 spans 14 amino acids. Germline V CDR1 and CDR2: SGHRS, YFSETQ. Trimming pared 4 bases from V and 2 bases from J, leaving 12 bases between. The CDR3 region is CASSIGTANTEAFF. The CDR3 DNA reads as TGCGCCAGCAGCATCGGGACTGCCAACACTGAAGCTTTCTTT.

This clonotype has at least ten counts. This rearrangement joins TRBV14 to TRBJ2-5; TRBD2 matches 8 bases. The J segment lost 0 bases and the V segment lost 1 base, leaving 4 bases of the junction unmatched. The CDR3 runs to 16 residues. From germline, CDR1 is SGHDN and CDR2 FVKESK. CDR3 in amino acids: CASSQGSAGDQETQYF. DNA of the CDR3: TGTGCCAGCAGCCAAGGATCAGCGGGGGACCAAGAGACCCAGTACTTC.